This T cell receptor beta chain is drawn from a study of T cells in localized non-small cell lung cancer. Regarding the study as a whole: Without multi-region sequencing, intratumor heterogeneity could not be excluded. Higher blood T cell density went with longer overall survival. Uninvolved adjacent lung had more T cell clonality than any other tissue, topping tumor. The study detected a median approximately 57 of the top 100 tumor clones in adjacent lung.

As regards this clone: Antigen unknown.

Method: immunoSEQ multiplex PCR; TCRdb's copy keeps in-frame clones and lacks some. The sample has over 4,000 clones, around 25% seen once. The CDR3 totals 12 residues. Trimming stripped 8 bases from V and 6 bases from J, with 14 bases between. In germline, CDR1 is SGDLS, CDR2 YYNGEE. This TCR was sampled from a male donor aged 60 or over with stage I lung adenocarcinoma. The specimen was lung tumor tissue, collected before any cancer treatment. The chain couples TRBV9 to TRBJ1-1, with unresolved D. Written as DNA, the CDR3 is TGTGCCAGAGAAAAGGACGGGGCTGAAGCTTTCTTT. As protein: CAREKDGAEAFF.